One sample yielded the 21 T cell receptor beta chains listed below, sequenced in a study of T cell repertoires in cytomegalovirus infection. Each CDR3 protein gets one entry after TCRdb re-called the reads with MiXCR. The repertoire holds approximately 500,000 distinct CDR3 sequences, with roughly 12% as singletons. Source material: PBMCs. The receptors here all came from a human donor in good health (CMV status not recorded). Some clones in this sample may be carry-over from other donors' samples.

This clonotype was seen at least ten times. The genes are TRBV6-2 or TRBV6-3 and TRBJ2-7; TRBD2 might be the D (5 bases). The CDR3 spans 14 residues. The germline V gene encodes CDR1 MNHEY and CDR2 SVGEGT. Trimming left V 1 base short and J 3 bases short, with 10 bases between. Here the CDR3 DNA reads TGTGCCAGCAGTTACTGGGGAGTTGGCTACGAGCAGTACTTC. Translation gives CASSYWGVGYEQYF.

The table lists this clonotype with many counts. The chain links TRBV6-1 to TRBJ2-3, with 7 nucleotides matching TRBD2. With 5 bases clipped from V and 3 bases from J, the junction kept 11 bases outside the gene matches. This CDR3 spans 16 amino acids. The germline V gene has CDR1 MNHNS and CDR2 SASEGT. This CDR3 is CASSSLAGVGTDTQYF. CDR3 nucleotides: TGTGCCAGCAGTTCCCTCGCGGGAGTTGGAACAGATACGCAGTATTTT.

This clonotype has more than one count but fewer than ten. V is TRBV19 and J is TRBJ1-1, with 7 bases matching TRBD1. With V trimmed by 4 bases and J by 0 bases, 5 bases remained unmatched. This CDR3 comprises 15 residues. Germline CDR1 is LNHDA and CDR2 is SQIVND (reference sequence). CDR3: CASSKGGQLNTEAFF. The CDR3 region has the DNA TGTGCCAGTAGTAAGGGGGGACAGCTGAACACTGAAGCTTTCTTT. The full variable domain, in which reference TRBV19 and TRBJ1-1 provide the parts outside the CDR3, is DGGITQSPKYLFRKEGQNVTLSCEQNLNHDAMYWYRQDPGQGLRLIYYSQIVNDFQKGDIAEGYSVSREKKESFPLTVTSAQKNPTAFYLCASSKGGQLNTEAFFGQGTRLTVV.

This clonotype showed up many times. The genes are TRBV7-2 and TRBJ2-1; maybe TRBD2 (6 bases). The V gene lost 4 bases and the J gene lost 9 bases, with 7 bases spanning the gap. CDR1 and CDR2 from the germline V gene are SGHTA and FQGNSA. The CDR3 has 11 residues. The CDR3 DNA is TGTGCCAGCAGCTCGCGGGGTGAGCAGTTCTTC. This encodes CASSSRGEQFF.

This clonotype was seen a few times. The chain employs TRBV27 and TRBJ1-1; TRBD1 might be the D (6 bases). CDR3 length: 18 amino acids. The V end lost 8 bases, the J end lost 1 base, and 26 bases lay between the germline ends. Germline CDR1 is MNHEY and CDR2 is SMNVEV (reference sequence). CDR3 amino acids: CASSRRVAGEYSNTEAFF. DNA of the CDR3: TGTGCCAGCTCCCGACGAGTGGCAGGGGAGTACTCGAACACTGAAGCTTTCTTT.

Turning to this clonotype: This may be a read error, as it is one base from a much larger clone. V is TRBV20-1 and J is TRBJ1-6; perhaps TRBD1 as D (6 bases). Germline-derived CDR1 and CDR2 are DFQATT and SNEGSKA (reference sequence). There are 15 residues in the CDR3. CDR3 sequence (DNA): TGCAGTCCCCTAGGGGGAACGACCTATAATTCATCCCTCCACTTT. Protein product: CSPLGGTTYNSSLHF.

The table lists this clonotype with many counts. The chain employs TRBV7-2 and TRBJ2-1; D unclear. The CDR3 has 11 amino acids. Germline-derived CDR1 and CDR2 are SGHTA and FQGNSA. V was clipped by 9 bases and J by 3 bases, with 6 bases between them. The CDR3 DNA reads TGTGCCAGTCAGGACTACAATGAGCAGTTCTTC. Translating gives CASQDYNEQFF.

This clonotype was picked up many times. The chain has TRBV12-3 or TRBV12-4 and TRBJ1-2; D may be TRBD1 (6 bases). Trimming cost V 4 bases and J 4 bases, with 13 bases left between them. This CDR3 region has 14 residues. As DNA, the CDR3 is TGTGCCAGCAGTTCCAGGAGGGGGGCCTATGGCTACACCTTC. Residues: CASSSRRGAYGYTF.

The V and J genes are TRBV27 and TRBJ2-2; 7 bases are shared with TRBD2. Germline lookup yields CDR1 MNHEY and CDR2 SMNVEV (reference sequence). This CDR3 is built from 16 residues. Germline trimming cut 4 bases from V and 4 bases from J; bases unmatched to any gene: 9. CDR3 sequence reads: CASSSGRTRVTGELFF. The CDR3 DNA sequence: TGTGCCAGCAGTTCGGGTCGGACTAGAGTCACCGGGGAGCTGTTTTTT.

The chain recombines TRBV29-1 with TRBJ1-2, with 9 positions matching TRBD1. The V and J ends lost 7 bases and 2 bases, in that order; junction bases with no gene match: 11. The CDR3 is made up of 15 amino acids. CDR1 is SQVTM and CDR2 is ANQGSEA in the germline V gene. The CDR3 region is CSAYGTGWTNYGYTF. Here the CDR3 DNA reads TGCAGCGCCTACGGGACAGGGTGGACGAACTATGGCTACACCTTC.

This clonotype was seen repeatedly, ten times or more. This sequence joins TRBV20-1 and TRBJ1-1, with no clear D. Germline V gene sequence: CDR1 DFQATT, CDR2 SNEGSKA (reference sequence). V lost 2 bases to trimming and J lost 1 base, with 14 bases between them. CDR3 length: 15 amino acids. CDR3 coding DNA: TGCAGTGCTAGAAATAGTGGTCCCACGAACACTGAAGCTTTCTTT. Its translation is CSARNSGPTNTEAFF.

This clonotype was seen more than once but under ten times. The chain uses TRBV2 and TRBJ1-5, with D unresolved. The germline CDR1 and CDR2 sequences are SNHLY and FYNNEI. This CDR3 comprises 15 residues. The ends were cut back, 7 bases at V and 0 bases at J, with 13 bases in the middle. The CDR3: CASKNSSHSNQPQHF. CDR3 nucleotide sequence: TGTGCCAGCAAAAACAGCTCCCATAGCAATCAGCCCCAGCATTTT.

Many counts were recorded for this clonotype. V and J are TRBV6-6 and TRBJ1-6; tentative D call: TRBD1 (6 bases). CDR1 and CDR2 from the germline V gene are MNHNY and SVGAGI (reference sequence). Trimming stripped 7 bases from V and 7 bases from J, with 17 bases between. The CDR3 sequence is 15 residues long. CDR3 DNA: TGTGCCAGCAACAAAAACGGGACACCAAATTCACCCCTCCACTTT. This encodes CASNKNGTPNSPLHF.

This clonotype was counted a few times. The CDR3 loop reads CASSVAGGGGTDTQYF. The CDR3 coding sequence is TGTGCCAGCAGTGTGGCGGGGGGAGGAGGCACAGATACGCAGTATTTT. This sequence joins TRBV6-4 and TRBJ2-3; TRBD2 aligns across 8 bases. The V and J ends lost 4 bases and 1 base, in that order; junction bases with no gene match: 7. The CDR3 extends over 16 amino acids. CDR1 and CDR2 from the germline V gene are MRHNA and SNTAGT.

There are many counts of this clonotype. The rearrangement links TRBV7-9 to TRBJ1-4; a weak D match, TRBD1 (5 bases). Per germline, CDR1 SEHNR and CDR2 FQNEAQ (reference sequence). Trimming took 4 bases from V and 7 from J, leaving 13 bases between them. The CDR3 runs to 14 residues. As DNA, the CDR3 is TGTGCCAGCAGCTATCCCAGGCAGGGTGAAAAACTGTTTTTT. The encoded protein is CASSYPRQGEKLFF.

This clonotype was seen ten or more times. This chain links TRBV6-5 with TRBJ2-1, with D perhaps given as TRBD1 or TRBD2 (6 bases each). The V and J ends lost 3 bases and 4 bases respectively, with 16 bases between them. Germline V CDR1 and CDR2: MNHEY, SVGAGI. The CDR3 is 16 residues long. In nucleotides, the CDR3 is TGTGCCAGCAGTTATGACCCGGGGGCAATTTACAATGAGCAGTTCTTC. Protein: CASSYDPGAIYNEQFF.

This clonotype has at least ten counts. V is TRBV7-9 and J is TRBJ1-2; 11 nucleotides line up with TRBD1. V shed 4 bases and J 5 bases; nucleotides not matched to a gene: 9. This CDR3 comprises 16 residues. Germline values: CDR1 SEHNR, CDR2 FQNEAQ (reference sequence). For the CDR3, the DNA is TGTGCCAGCAGCTCCGAGGACAGGGGGCGCAGATATGGCTACACCTTC. It is translated as CASSSEDRGRRYGYTF.

The sample holds one count of this clonotype. The gene calls are TRBV5-1 and TRBJ1-4; no firm D call. V lost 4 bases, J lost 4 bases, and 11 bases lay in between. Germline lookup yields CDR1 SGHRS and CDR2 YFSETQ. The CDR3 is 14 residues long. This CDR3 reads CASSADVLNEKLFF. CDR3 DNA sequence: TGCGCCAGCAGCGCGGACGTTCTTAATGAAAAACTGTTTTTT. The full variable domain, its missing parts supplied by reference TRBV5-1 and TRBJ1-4, is KAGVTQTPRYLIKTRGQQVTLSCSPISGHRSVSWYQQTPGQGLQFLFEYFSETQRNKGNFPGRFSGRQFSNSRSEMNVSTLELGDSALYLCASSADVLNEKLFFGSGTQLSVL.

This clonotype was counted many times. The CDR3 here is CASSLEVEDTQYF. In DNA, the CDR3 is TGTGCCAGCAGTTTAGAGGTGGAAGATACGCAGTATTTT. The chain joins TRBV27 to TRBJ2-3, with D uncertain. V was cut by 2 bases and J by 5 bases, with 8 bases left in between. In germline, CDR1 is MNHEY, CDR2 SMNVEV (reference sequence). The length of the CDR3 is 13 residues.

V gene TRBV3-1 combines with J gene TRBJ1-1; no definite D call. Germline CDR1 reads LGHDT; CDR2 reads YNNKEL (reference sequence). The CDR3 runs 17 residues. The V gene lost 0 bases and the J gene lost 0 bases, with 14 bases spanning the gap. CDR3 region: CASSQDLRRYLNTEAFF. CDR3 coding DNA: TGTGCCAGCAGCCAAGATTTGAGACGGTACCTGAACACTGAAGCTTTCTTT.

This clonotype was detected a few times. The rearrangement uses TRBV28 and TRBJ1-3; D unresolved. Germline V gene lookup returns CDR1 MDHEN and CDR2 SYDVKM. This CDR3 spans 13 amino acids. V lost 8 bases and J lost 3, with 11 bases in between. The CDR3 DNA is TGTGCCAGCGGGTGGAGTGGTGGAAACACCATATATTTT. It translates to CASGWSGGNTIYF.